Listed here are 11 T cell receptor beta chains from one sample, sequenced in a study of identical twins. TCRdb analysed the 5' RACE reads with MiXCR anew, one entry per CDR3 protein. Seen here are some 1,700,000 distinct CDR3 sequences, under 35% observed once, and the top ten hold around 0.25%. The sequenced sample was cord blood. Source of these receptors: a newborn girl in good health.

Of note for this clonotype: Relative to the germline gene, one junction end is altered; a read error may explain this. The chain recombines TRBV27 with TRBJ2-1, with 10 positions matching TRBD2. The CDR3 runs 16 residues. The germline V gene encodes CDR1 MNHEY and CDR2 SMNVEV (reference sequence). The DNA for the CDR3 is TGTGCCAGCAGTCTCCTGACTAGCGGGTCCTACAATGAGCAGTCCTTC. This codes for CASSLLTSGSYNEQSF.

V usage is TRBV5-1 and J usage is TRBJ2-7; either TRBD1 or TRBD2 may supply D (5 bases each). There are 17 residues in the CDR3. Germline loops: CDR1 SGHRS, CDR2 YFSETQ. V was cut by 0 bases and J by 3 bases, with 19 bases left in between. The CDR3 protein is CASSLVTGGPILYEQYF. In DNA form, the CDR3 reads TGCGCCAGCAGCTTGGTAACTGGGGGACCAATCCTCTACGAGCAGTACTTC.

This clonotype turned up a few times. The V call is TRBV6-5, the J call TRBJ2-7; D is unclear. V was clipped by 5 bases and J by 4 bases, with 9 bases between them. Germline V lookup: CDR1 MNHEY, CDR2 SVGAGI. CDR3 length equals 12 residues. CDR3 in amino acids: CASSRVGYEQYF. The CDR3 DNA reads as TGTGCCAGCAGTCGGGTGGGGTACGAGCAGTACTTC.

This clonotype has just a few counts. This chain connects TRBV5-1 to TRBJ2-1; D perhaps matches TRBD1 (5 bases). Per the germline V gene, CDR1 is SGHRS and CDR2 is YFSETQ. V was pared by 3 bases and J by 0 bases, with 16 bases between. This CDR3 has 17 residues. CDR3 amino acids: CASSSSGYRSSYNEQFF. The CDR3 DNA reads TGCGCCAGCAGCTCCTCAGGGTATCGAAGCTCCTACAATGAGCAGTTCTTC.

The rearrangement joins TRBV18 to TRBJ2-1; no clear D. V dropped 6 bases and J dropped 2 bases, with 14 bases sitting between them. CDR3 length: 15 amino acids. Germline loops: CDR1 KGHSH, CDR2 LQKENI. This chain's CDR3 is CASSYGQPPYNEQFF. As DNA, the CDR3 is TGTGCCAGCTCCTATGGGCAACCTCCCTACAATGAGCAGTTCTTC.

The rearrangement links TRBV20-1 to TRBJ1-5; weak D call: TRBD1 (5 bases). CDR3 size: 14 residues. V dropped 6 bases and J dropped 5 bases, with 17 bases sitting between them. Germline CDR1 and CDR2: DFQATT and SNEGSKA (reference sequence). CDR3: CSAGRGPLYQPQHF. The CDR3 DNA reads TGCAGTGCCGGCCGGGGACCCCTTTATCAGCCCCAGCATTTT.

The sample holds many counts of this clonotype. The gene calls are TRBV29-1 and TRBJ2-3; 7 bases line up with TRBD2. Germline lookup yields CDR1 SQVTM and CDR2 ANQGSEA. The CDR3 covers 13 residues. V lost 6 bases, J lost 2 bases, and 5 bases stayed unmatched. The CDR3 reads CSVNGRVTDTQYF. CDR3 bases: TGCAGCGTGAATGGGAGGGTCACAGATACGCAGTATTTT.

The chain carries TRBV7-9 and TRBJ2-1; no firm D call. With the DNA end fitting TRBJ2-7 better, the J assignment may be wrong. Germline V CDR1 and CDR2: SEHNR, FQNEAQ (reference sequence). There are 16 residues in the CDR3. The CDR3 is CASSLAELFRYNEQYF. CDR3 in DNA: TGTGCCAGCAGCTTAGCGGAACTGTTCAGGTACAATGAGCAGTACTTC.

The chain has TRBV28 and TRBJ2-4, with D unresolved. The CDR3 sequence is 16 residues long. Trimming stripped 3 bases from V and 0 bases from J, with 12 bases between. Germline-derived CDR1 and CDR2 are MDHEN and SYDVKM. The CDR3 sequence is CASSFGLNKAKNIQYF. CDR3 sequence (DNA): TGTGCCAGCAGTTTCGGCCTAAATAAAGCCAAAAACATTCAGTACTTC.

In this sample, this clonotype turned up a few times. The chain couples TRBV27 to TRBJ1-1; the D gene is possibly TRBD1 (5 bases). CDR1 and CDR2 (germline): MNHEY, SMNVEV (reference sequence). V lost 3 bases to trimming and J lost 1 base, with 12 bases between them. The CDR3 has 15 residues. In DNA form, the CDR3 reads TGTGCCAGCAGTTTCCGGATCGACAGGAACACTGAAGCTTTCTTT. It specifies CASSFRIDRNTEAFF.

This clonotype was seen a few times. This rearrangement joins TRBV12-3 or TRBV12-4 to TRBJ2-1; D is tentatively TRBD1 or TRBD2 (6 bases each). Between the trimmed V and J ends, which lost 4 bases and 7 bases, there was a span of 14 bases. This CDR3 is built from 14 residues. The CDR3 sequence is CASSSRGAWNEQFF. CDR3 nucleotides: TGTGCCAGCAGTTCAAGGGGGGCGTGGAATGAGCAGTTCTTC.